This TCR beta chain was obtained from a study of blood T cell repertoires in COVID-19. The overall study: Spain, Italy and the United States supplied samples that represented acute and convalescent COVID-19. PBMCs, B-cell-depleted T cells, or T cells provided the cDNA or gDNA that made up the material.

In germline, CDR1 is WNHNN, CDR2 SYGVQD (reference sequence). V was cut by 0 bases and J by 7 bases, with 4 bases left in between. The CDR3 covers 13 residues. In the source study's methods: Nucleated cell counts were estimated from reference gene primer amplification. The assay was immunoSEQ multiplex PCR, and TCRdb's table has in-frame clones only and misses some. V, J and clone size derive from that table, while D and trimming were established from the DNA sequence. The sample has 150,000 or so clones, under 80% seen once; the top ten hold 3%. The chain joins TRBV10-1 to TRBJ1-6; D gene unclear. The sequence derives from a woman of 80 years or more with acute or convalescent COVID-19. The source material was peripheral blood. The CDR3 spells CASSESRNSPLHF. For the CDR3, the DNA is TGCGCCAGCAGTGAGTCGCGGAATTCACCCCTCCACTTT.